This TCR beta chain appears in the sequencing data of a study of cytomegalovirus exposure and HLA in healthy donors. Study results and limitations: Prior analysis indicated that the majority of TCR beta V segments exhibited productivity approximately 90% or approximately 30% of the time. The study had only CMV serostatus as immune exposure information.

The PCR made use of 60 Vbeta and 13 Jbeta primers. TCRdb keeps only in-frame clones here, not all; method: immunoSEQ multiplex PCR. The sample has around 110,000 clones; 50% to 70% are singletons. Concerning this clone itself: The antigen is undetermined.

The clonotype comes from a woman aged 40 to 55 in good health and CMV-seropositive. Sequenced material: PBMCs.

CDR3 nucleotide sequence: TGTGCCAGCAGCTTAGCGATTTCAGGGGGATACGAGCAGTACTTC. It is translated as CASSLAISGGYEQYF. The chain links TRBV7-2 to TRBJ2-7; 7 bases map to TRBD1. V was clipped by 0 bases and J by 4 bases; unmatched bases: 6. This CDR3 is 15 amino acids long. CDR1 SGHTA and CDR2 FQGNSA come from the germline V gene.